This T cell receptor (beta chain) was captured in a study of cytomegalovirus exposure and HLA in healthy donors. Per the germline V gene, CDR1 is SGHRS and CDR2 is YFSETQ. The CDR3 runs 13 residues. V shed 4 bases and J shed 0 bases, with 8 bases lying between them. Study-level findings and limits: Rarity characterized most TCR sequences, yet some public TCRs appeared in many donors. Trimming of TCR beta V- and J-genes showed a link, identified in a later analysis, to a missense DCLRE1C variant.

This PCR relied on a set of 60 Vbeta primers and 13 Jbeta primers. Clones were sequenced by immunoSEQ multiplex PCR, and TCRdb holds only the in-frame ones, with some missing. Altogether 55,000 to 70,000 clones are present, 80% being singletons, with the ten largest covering approximately 3.6%. A note on this clone: No antigen is known for it.

This TCR was recovered from a woman in her thirties or forties in good health and CMV-seronegative. The sample consisted of PBMCs. The J gene is TRBJ2-7, the V gene TRBV5-1; D unclear. As DNA, the CDR3 is TGCGCCAGCAGCGGCAGTTCCTCCTACGAGCAGTACTTC. It specifies CASSGSSSYEQYF.